The rows below give T cell receptor beta chains drawn from one sample of a study of blood T cell repertoires in COVID-19. Sequencing was performed with immunoSEQ multiplex PCR; in TCRdb, only in-frame clones are kept and a portion is missing. The profile shows more than 70,000 clones, about 89% of them singletons. Material for sequencing was peripheral blood. The origin of the receptors is a woman between 45 and 65 years old in a cohort sampled during active COVID-19. CDR3s leave out the opening cysteine and the closing phenylalanine or tryptophan. The D gene is left open where the match is weak.

V	D	J	CDR3
TRBV27	TRBD1	TRBJ2-2	ASSLKSRTGGGTGELF
TRBV7-8	TRBD1	TRBJ1-2	ASSLGTGGTGGYT
TRBV5-1	NA	TRBJ2-7	ASSLGGQERDEQY
TRBV28	TRBD1	TRBJ2-1	ATGQFSNEQF
TRBV10-3	TRBD1	TRBJ1-6	AISTGGSNSPLH
TRBV18	NA	TRBJ2-5	ASSLGNQETQY
TRBV19	NA	TRBJ1-5	ASRDSYSNQPQH
TRBV3-1/TRBV3-2	TRBD2	TRBJ2-3	ASSQIAGVLADTQY
TRBV7-8	TRBD1	TRBJ2-3	ASSPRQGVYADTQY
TRBV6-4	TRBD2	TRBJ2-1	ASSDGGEGNEQF
TRBV24-1	TRBD2	TRBJ2-5	ATSDYSSGQETQY
TRBV19	TRBD2	TRBJ2-1	ASTPAGETSYNEQF
TRBV7-3	TRBD1	TRBJ2-7	ASSLTPGQGVAQY
TRBV18	TRBD2	TRBJ2-7	ASSPSEVAGSYEQY
TRBV4-1	TRBD2	TRBJ2-2	ASSLGLAGALRGTGELF
TRBV7-8	TRBD1	TRBJ1-1	ASSFYRGPRTEAF
TRBV29-1	TRBD1	TRBJ2-3	SGDRPLGDTQY
TRBV5-1	NA	TRBJ1-1	ASSVDGNTEAF
TRBV6-5	TRBD1	TRBJ1-5	ASSPGQNSNQPQH
TRBV27	NA	TRBJ1-5	ASSSRGSPVYSNQPQH
TRBV29-1	NA	TRBJ2-3	SVAWDSPDTQY
TRBV7-9	TRBD2	TRBJ2-1	ASSLSGGLNYNEQF